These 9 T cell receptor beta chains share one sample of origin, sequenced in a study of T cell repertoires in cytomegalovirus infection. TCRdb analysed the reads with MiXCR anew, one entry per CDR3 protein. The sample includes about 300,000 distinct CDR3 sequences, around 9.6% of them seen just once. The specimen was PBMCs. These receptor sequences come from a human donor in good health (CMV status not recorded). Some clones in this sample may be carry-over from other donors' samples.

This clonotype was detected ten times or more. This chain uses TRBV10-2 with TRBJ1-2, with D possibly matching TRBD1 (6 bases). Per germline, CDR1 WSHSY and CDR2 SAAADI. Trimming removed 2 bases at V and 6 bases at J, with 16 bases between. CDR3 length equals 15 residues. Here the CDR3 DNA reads TGCGCCAGCAGTGAGACGCCCCGGACAGTAAATGGCTACACCTTC. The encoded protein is CASSETPRTVNGYTF.

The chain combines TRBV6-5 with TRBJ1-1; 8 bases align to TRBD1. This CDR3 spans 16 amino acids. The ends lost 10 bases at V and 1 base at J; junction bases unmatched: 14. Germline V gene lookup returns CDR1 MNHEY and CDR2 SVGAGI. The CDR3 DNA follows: TGTGCCACCTCAAACCCAGGGGGCGGGGGGAACACTGAAGCTTTCTTT. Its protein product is CATSNPGGGGNTEAFF.

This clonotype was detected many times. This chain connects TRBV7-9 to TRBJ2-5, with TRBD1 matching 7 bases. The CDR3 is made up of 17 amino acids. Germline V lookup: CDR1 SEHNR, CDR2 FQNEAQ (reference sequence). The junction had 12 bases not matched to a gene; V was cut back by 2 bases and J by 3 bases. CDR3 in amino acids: CASSLTARRDRKETQYF. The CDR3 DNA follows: TGTGCCAGCAGCTTAACCGCTCGACGGGACAGAAAAGAGACCCAGTACTTC.

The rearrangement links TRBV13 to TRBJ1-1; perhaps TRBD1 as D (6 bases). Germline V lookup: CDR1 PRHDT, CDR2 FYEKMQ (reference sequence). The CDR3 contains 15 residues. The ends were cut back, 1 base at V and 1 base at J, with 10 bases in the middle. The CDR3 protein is CASSLEGGTNTEAFF. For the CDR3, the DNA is TGTGCCAGCAGCTTAGAAGGGGGGACGAACACTGAAGCTTTCTTT.

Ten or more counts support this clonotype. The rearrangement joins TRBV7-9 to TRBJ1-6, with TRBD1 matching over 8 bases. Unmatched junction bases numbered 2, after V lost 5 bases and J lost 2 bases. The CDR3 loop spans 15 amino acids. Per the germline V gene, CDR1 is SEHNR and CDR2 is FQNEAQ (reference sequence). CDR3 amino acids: CASSRQGTYNSPLHF. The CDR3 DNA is TGTGCCAGCAGCCGACAGGGGACCTATAATTCACCCCTCCACTTT.

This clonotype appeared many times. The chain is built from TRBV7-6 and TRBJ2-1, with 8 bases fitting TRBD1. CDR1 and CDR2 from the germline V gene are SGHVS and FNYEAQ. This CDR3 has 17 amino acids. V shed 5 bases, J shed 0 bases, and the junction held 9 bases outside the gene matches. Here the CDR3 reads CASSGRQGKSSYNEQFF. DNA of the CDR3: TGTGCCAGCAGCGGTCGACAGGGGAAAAGCTCCTACAATGAGCAGTTCTTC. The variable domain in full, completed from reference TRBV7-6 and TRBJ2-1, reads GAGVSQSPRYKVTKRGQDVALRCDPISGHVSLYWYRQALGQGPEFLTYFNYEAQQDKSGLPNDRFSAERPEGSISTLTIQRTEQRDSAMYRCASSGRQGKSSYNEQFFGPGTRLTVL.

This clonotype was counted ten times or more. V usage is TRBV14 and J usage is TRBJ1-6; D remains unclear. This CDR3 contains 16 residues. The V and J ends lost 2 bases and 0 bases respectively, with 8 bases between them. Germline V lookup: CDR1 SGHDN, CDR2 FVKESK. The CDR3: CASSQRTSSYNSPLHF. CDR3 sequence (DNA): TGTGCCAGCAGCCAACGAACTAGCTCCTATAATTCACCCCTCCACTTT.

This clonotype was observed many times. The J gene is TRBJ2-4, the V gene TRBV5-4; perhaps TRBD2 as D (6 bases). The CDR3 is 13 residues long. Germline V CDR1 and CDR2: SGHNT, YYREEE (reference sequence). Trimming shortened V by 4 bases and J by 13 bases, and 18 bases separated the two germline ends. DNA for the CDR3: TGTGCCAGCAGCAGGGACCGGGACTGGGTACAGTACTTC. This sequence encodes CASSRDRDWVQYF. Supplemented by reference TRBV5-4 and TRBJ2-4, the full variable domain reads ETGVTQSPTHLIKTRGQQVTLRCSSQSGHNTVSWYQQALGQGPQFIFQYYREEENGRGNFPPRFSGLQFPNYSSELNVNALELDDSALYLCASSRDRDWVQYFGAGTRLSVL.

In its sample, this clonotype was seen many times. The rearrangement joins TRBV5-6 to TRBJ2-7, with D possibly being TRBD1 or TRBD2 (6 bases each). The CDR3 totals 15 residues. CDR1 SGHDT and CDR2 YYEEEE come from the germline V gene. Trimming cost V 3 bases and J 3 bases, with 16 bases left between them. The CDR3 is CASSSAGGVRYEQYV. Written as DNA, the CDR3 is TGTGCCAGCAGCTCGGCCGGGGGCGTCCGCTACGAGCAGTACGTC.